The rows below give T cell receptor beta chains drawn from one sample of a study of Ad26.COV2.S vaccination and SARS-CoV-2 variants. Sequencing was performed with immunoSEQ multiplex PCR; in TCRdb, only in-frame clones are kept and a portion is missing. The repertoire holds 150,000 to 200,000 clones, roughly 89% seen once, with more than 4.5% in the top ten. The sample was peripheral blood, taken after recovery from COVID-19. The receptors stem from a human donor who had recovered from COVID-19. Both conserved end residues are part of each CDR3. Some rows mark clone size as missing; the rest say once, few, many or name a class of expanded clone.

clone_size v_call cdr3_aa
NA TRBV29-1 CSVDRGHTGELFF
NA TRBV4-2 CASSPRGTGGEKLFF
NA TRBV9 CASSTDPLNTEAFF
NA TRBV19 CASGTLMNTEAFF
NA TRBV12-5 CASGLSGAYEQYF
NA TRBV7-9 CASSLVWDVNNEQFF
NA TRBV5-8 CASSLAGFTEAFF
NA TRBV20-1 CSASAGLAGVMAAKNIQYF
NA TRBV5-6 CASSWDYDSYNEQFF
NA TRBV6-6 CASSYSDGTLHF
NA TRBV3-1/TRBV3-2 CASSQAGNTEAFF
NA TRBV7-9 CASSSLKEGWETQYF
NA TRBV12-2 CASRLRRAKGSYNEQFF
NA TRBV5-6 CASSFDTSYNEQFF
NA TRBV2 CASSEYVGAGLPPEVKNIQYF
NA TRBV5-1 CASSFQGATNEKLFF
NA TRBV5-6 CATGPSGANVLTF
NA TRBV3-1/TRBV3-2 CASSRGDRARTDTQYF
few TRBV28 CASRGRLLHF
NA TRBV11-2 CASRTPGRSSGNTIYF
NA TRBV7-9 CASSSPGEGEQYF
NA TRBV29-1 CSAQRGGGTEAFF
NA TRBV5-4 CASSSRDRGNYGYTF
NA TRBV6-5 CASSYHPDISKETQYF
NA TRBV15 CATAGQRNQPQHF
NA TRBV28 CASKLNYGYTF
NA TRBV7-2 CASSLGGGGGLTDTQYF
few TRBV6-5 CASSWGAAGEDTQYF
once TRBV7-9 CASSLGLRFNNEQFF
NA TRBV29-1 CSVVGQGEHYSYEQYF
NA TRBV5-1 CASKGETQYF
few TRBV3-1/TRBV3-2 CASSQEGDDWNDTEAFF
NA TRBV10-3 CASDTGETEAFF
NA TRBV10-3 CAISLGPNNPTEAFF
NA TRBV5-3 CARSLEQGAYEQYF
NA TRBV5-8 CASSLVWAPTGELFF
NA TRBV29-1 CSSEEDNTGELFF
once TRBV5-6 CASSLSGAGYNEKLFF
once TRBV12-3/TRBV12-4 CASRWRNEQFF
NA TRBV5-1 CASSAGDSNEKLFF
NA TRBV21-1 CASSKDPPRGDGTDTQYF
few TRBV14 CASSQEPRGSPLHF
NA TRBV28 CASSLLMGRGDIAKNIQYF
once TRBV7-9 CASSEIGTGELFF
NA TRBV3-1/TRBV3-2 CASSQDGGRTQETQYF
NA TRBV5-1 CASTRDRVNNSPLHF
NA TRBV18 CASSPPGSRDEKLFF
NA TRBV7-9 CASNGDPYGYTF
NA TRBV5-1 CASSLGAGQGAYEQFF
NA TRBV9 CASSVDLGEQYF
NA TRBV7-8 CASSRDNQETQYF
NA TRBV28 CASRGVGTGDEKLFF